This T cell receptor beta chain originates from a study of T-cell reconstitution after alpha-beta-depleted transplantation in children. The CDR3 consists of 17 residues. The V segment lost 5 bases and the J segment 1 base; nucleotides outside the gene matches: 8. A TCRbeta library incorporating unique molecular identifiers was prepared. TCRdb itself ran the PCR reads through MiXCR, one entry per CDR3 protein. The sample lists 200,000 to 250,000 distinct CDR3 sequences, about 8.8% seen once, with over 4.5% in the top ten. This clonotype showed up many times. The sequence was obtained from a human donor who donated a stem cell graft to a child with SCID. V and J are TRBV12-3 or TRBV12-4 and TRBJ1-2, with TRBD1 matching 12 bases. The sample in question was PBMCs from the stem cell graft donor, obtained from the stem cell graft. CDR3 loop: CASSGGTGGAFNYGYTF. CDR3 bases: TGTGCCAGCAGTGGAGGGACAGGGGGCGCCTTTAACTATGGCTACACCTTC.